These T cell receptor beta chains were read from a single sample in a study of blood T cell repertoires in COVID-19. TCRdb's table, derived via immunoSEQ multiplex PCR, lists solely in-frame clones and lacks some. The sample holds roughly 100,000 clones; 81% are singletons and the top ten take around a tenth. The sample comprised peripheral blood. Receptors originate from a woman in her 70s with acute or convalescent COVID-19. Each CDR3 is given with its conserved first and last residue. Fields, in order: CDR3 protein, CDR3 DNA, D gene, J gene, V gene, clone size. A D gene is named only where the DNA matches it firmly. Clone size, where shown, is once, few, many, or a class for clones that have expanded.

CDR3: CASGLSGGGNNEQFF
DNA: TGTGCCAGCGGCCTTAGCGGGGGGGGAAACAATGAGCAGTTCTTC
D: TRBD2
J: TRBJ2-1
V: TRBV7-2
size: once

CDR3: CASSHLADTQYF
DNA: TGCGCCAGCAGCCACCTAGCAGATACGCAGTATTTT
D: .
J: TRBJ2-3
V: TRBV4-1
size: .

CDR3: CASRGTGTSGEQYF
DNA: TGCGCCAGCAGAGGGACAGGGACATCGGGGGAGCAGTACTTC
D: TRBD1
J: TRBJ2-7
V: TRBV10-2
size: many

CDR3: CASSSRTDSPLHF
DNA: TGTGCCAGTAGTTCCAGGACAGATTCACCCCTCCACTTT
D: .
J: TRBJ1-6
V: TRBV19
size: .

CDR3: CASSLLAGPATDTQYF
DNA: TGTGCCAGCAGTTTACTAGCGGGCCCCGCCACAGATACGCAGTATTTT
D: TRBD2
J: TRBJ2-3
V: TRBV27
size: .

CDR3: CASLRLDLQFF
DNA: TGTGCCAGTCTTCGACTTGATCTGCAGTTCTTC
D: .
J: TRBJ2-1
V: TRBV2
size: .

CDR3: CASSVEGGGRVNEQFF
DNA: TGTGCCAGCAGCGTAGAGGGTGGCGGGAGGGTGAATGAGCAGTTCTTC
D: TRBD2
J: TRBJ2-1
V: TRBV9
size: .

CDR3: CASSSNDYSGNTIYF
DNA: TGTGCCAGCAGTTCCAACGACTACTCTGGAAACACCATATATTTT
D: .
J: TRBJ1-3
V: TRBV6-5
size: .

CDR3: CASSTRGDRGETQYF
DNA: TGTGCCAGTAGTACTCGGGGGGACAGGGGGGAGACCCAGTACTTC
D: TRBD1
J: TRBJ2-5
V: TRBV19
size: .

CDR3: CASSSNGGAGQPQHF
DNA: TGTGCCAGCAGCTCGAATGGGGGGGCTGGTCAGCCCCAGCATTTT
D: .
J: TRBJ1-5
V: TRBV7-3
size: .

CDR3: CASSLDSYNEQFF
DNA: TGTGCCAGCAGTCTTGACTCTTACAATGAGCAGTTCTTC
D: .
J: TRBJ2-1
V: TRBV27
size: .

CDR3: CASSIGAAEAFF
DNA: TGTGCCAGTAGTATAGGGGCAGCCGAAGCTTTCTTT
D: .
J: TRBJ1-1
V: TRBV19
size: many

CDR3: CASSIRGIGTEAFF
DNA: TGTGCCAGTAGTATAAGGGGGATAGGGACTGAAGCTTTCTTT
D: .
J: TRBJ1-1
V: TRBV19
size: .

CDR3: CASSSRTVSYGYTF
DNA: TGCGCCAGCAGCTCCCGAACGGTGAGTTATGGCTACACCTTC
D: .
J: TRBJ1-2
V: TRBV4-3
size: few

CDR3: CASSGTGVTEAFF
DNA: TGTGCCAGCAGTGGGACAGGGGTGACTGAAGCTTTCTTT
D: TRBD1
J: TRBJ1-1
V: TRBV12-3/TRBV12-4
size: .

CDR3: CASSILGRGDEQFF
DNA: TGTGCCAGTAGTATATTGGGCAGGGGGGATGAGCAGTTCTTC
D: .
J: TRBJ2-1
V: TRBV19
size: few

CDR3: CASSLGEGQPQHF
DNA: TGTGCCAGCAGTTTAGGGGAGGGTCAGCCCCAGCATTTT
D: .
J: TRBJ1-5
V: TRBV12-3/TRBV12-4
size: .

CDR3: CASSQGRDRAYNEQFF
DNA: TGCGCCAGCAGCCAAGGGCGGGACAGGGCCTACAATGAGCAGTTCTTC
D: TRBD1
J: TRBJ2-1
V: TRBV4-1
size: .

CDR3: CASSIASSGGTDTQYF
DNA: TGTGCCAGTAGTATAGCTTCTAGCGGGGGCACAGATACGCAGTATTTT
D: TRBD2
J: TRBJ2-3
V: TRBV19
size: .

CDR3: CSVVIQGAGISYDEQFF
DNA: TGCAGCGTTGTAATCCAGGGAGCGGGAATCTCGTACGATGAGCAGTTCTTC
D: TRBD2
J: TRBJ2-1
V: TRBV29-1
size: .

CDR3: CANRTSGRCEQYF
DNA: TGTGCCAACAGGACTAGCGGGAGGTGCGAGCAGTACTTC
D: TRBD2
J: TRBJ2-7
V: TRBV6-4
size: .

CDR3: CASSQEVTGGGYNEQFF
DNA: TGCGCCAGCAGCCAAGAAGTGACGGGAGGGGGCTACAATGAGCAGTTCTTC
D: TRBD2
J: TRBJ2-1
V: TRBV4-1
size: .

CDR3: CASKEPGQGGVYGYTF
DNA: TGTGCCAGCAAAGAACCGGGACAGGGAGGGGTCTATGGCTACACCTTC
D: TRBD1
J: TRBJ1-2
V: TRBV28
size: .

CDR3: CASSPDRLYGYTF
DNA: TGTGCCAGTAGCCCCGACAGGCTGTATGGCTACACCTTC
D: .
J: TRBJ1-2
V: TRBV19
size: once

CDR3: CASSLGQINEKLFF
DNA: TGCGCCAGCAGCTTGGGGCAGATTAATGAAAAACTGTTTTTT
D: .
J: TRBJ1-4
V: TRBV5-1
size: .

CDR3: CASSQDLLTSAQETQYF
DNA: TGTGCCAGCAGCCAAGACCTTCTGACTAGCGCTCAAGAGACCCAGTACTTC
D: TRBD2
J: TRBJ2-5
V: TRBV3-1/TRBV3-2
size: few

CDR3: CASSHLPQGQQPQHF
DNA: TGTGCCAGCAGCCACCTGCCACAGGGACAACAGCCCCAGCATTTT
D: .
J: TRBJ1-5
V: TRBV4-2
size: few

CDR3: CASSLGRAYEQYF
DNA: TGTGCCAGCAGTTTAGGCAGGGCCTACGAGCAGTACTTC
D: .
J: TRBJ2-7
V: TRBV27
size: .

CDR3: CASSYPQAGLYNEQFF
DNA: TGTGCCAGCAGTTATCCCCAAGCGGGACTTTACAATGAGCAGTTCTTC
D: TRBD2
J: TRBJ2-1
V: TRBV6-2/TRBV6-3
size: .

CDR3: CASSRSGTEAFF
DNA: TGTGCCAGCAGTAGATCCGGGACTGAAGCTTTCTTT
D: .
J: TRBJ1-1
V: TRBV6-5
size: .

CDR3: CATSRDTTGSGEKLFF
DNA: TGTGCCACCAGCAGAGATACAACAGGAAGTGGTGAAAAACTGTTTTTT
D: .
J: TRBJ1-4
V: TRBV15
size: .

CDR3: CASSLARDRVRRFGNTIYF
DNA: TGTGCCAGCAGCTTAGCCCGGGACAGGGTACGTCGGTTTGGAAACACCATATATTTT
D: TRBD1
J: TRBJ1-3
V: TRBV11-2
size: once

CDR3: CASSVAVSSTDTQYF
DNA: TGTGCCAGCAGCGTAGCCGTCTCTAGCACAGATACGCAGTATTTT
D: .
J: TRBJ2-3
V: TRBV9
size: .